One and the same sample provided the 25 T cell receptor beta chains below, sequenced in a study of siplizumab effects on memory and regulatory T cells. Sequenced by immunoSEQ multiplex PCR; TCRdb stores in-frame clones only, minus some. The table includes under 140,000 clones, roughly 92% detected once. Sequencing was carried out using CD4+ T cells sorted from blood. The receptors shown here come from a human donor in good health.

CDR3 sequence (DNA): TGTGCTAGTGGTTTTAAGGAAGGTGAAAAACTGTTTTTT. Its translation: CASGFKEGEKLFF. V and J are TRBV12-5 and TRBJ1-4; D is uncertain. The CDR3 is made up of 13 amino acids. The germline V and J ends were trimmed by 3 bases and 7 bases, with 9 bases remaining between them. Germline lookup yields CDR1 LGHNT and CDR2 FRNRAP.

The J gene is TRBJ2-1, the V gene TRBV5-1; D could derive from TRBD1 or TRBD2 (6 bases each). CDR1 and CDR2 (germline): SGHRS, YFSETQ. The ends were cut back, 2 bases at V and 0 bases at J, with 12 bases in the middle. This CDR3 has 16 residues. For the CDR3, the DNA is TGCGCCAGCAGCTTCTTAACGGGGGCCTCCTACAATGAGCAGTTCTTC. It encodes CASSFLTGASYNEQFF.

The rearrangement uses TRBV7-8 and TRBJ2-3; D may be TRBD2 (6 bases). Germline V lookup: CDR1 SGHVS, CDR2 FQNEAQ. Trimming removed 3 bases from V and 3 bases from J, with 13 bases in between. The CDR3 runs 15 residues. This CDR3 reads CASSFNGRTTDTQYF. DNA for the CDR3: TGTGCCAGCAGCTTCAACGGGAGAACGACAGATACGCAGTATTTT.

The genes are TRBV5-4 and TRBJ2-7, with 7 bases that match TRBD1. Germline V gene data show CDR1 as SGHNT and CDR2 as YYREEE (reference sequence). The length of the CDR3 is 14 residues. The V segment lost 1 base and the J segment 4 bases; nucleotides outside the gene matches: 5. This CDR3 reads CASSLSRDSYEQYF. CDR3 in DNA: TGTGCCAGCAGCTTGTCCCGGGACAGTTACGAGCAGTACTTC.

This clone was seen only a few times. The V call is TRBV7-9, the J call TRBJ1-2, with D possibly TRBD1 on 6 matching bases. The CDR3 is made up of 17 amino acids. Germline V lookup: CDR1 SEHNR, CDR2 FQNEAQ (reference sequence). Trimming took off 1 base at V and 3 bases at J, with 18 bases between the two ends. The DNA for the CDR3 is TGTGCCAGCAGCTTAGAGGGTCCAGGACAGAAAGACTATGGCTACACCTTC. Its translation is CASSLEGPGQKDYGYTF.

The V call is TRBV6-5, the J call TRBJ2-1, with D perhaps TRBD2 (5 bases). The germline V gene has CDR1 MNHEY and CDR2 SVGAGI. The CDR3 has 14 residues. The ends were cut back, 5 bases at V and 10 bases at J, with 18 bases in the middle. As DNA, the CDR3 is TGTGCCAGCAGTCCGGTAGTGGGAGTGGTGGAGCAGTTCTTC. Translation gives CASSPVVGVVEQFF.

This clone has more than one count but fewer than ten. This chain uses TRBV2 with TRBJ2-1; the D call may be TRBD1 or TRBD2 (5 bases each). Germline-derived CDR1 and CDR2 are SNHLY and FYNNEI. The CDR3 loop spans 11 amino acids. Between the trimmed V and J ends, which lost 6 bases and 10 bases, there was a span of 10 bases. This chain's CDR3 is CASRGTEEQFF. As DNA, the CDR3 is TGTGCCAGCAGAGGGACGGAGGAGCAGTTCTTC.

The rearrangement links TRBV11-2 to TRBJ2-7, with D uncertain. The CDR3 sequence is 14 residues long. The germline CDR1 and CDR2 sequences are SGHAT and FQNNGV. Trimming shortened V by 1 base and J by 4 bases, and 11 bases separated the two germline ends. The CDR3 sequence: CASSLAVMSYEQYF. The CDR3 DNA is TGTGCCAGCAGCTTAGCGGTCATGTCTTACGAGCAGTACTTC.

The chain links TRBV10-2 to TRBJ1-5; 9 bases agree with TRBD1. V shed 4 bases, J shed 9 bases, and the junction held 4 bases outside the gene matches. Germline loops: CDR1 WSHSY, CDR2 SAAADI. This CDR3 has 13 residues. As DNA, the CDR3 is TGCGCCAGCAGTGTGGGACAGGGCGCGCCCCAGCATTTT. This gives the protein CASSVGQGAPQHF.

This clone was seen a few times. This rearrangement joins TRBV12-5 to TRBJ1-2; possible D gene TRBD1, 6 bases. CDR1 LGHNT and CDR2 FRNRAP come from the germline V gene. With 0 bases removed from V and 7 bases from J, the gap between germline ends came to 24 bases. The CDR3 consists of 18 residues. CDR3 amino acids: CASGLVLMAVSGTSGYTF. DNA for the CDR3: TGTGCTAGTGGTTTGGTCCTGATGGCCGTATCCGGGACAAGTGGCTACACCTTC.

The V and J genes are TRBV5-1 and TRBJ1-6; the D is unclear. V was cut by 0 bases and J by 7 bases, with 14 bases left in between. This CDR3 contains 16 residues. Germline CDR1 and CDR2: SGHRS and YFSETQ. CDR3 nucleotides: TGCGCCAGCAGCTTGGCGACCTCCCGCCTCAATTCACCCCTCCACTTT. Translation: CASSLATSRLNSPLHF.

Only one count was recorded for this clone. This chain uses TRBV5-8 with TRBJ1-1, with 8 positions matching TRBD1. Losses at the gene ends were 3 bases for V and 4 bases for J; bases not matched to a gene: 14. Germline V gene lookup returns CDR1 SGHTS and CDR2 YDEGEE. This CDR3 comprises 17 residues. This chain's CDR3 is CASSSRTGSISSTEAFF. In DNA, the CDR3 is TGTGCCAGCAGCTCCAGGACAGGGTCTATATCGAGCACTGAAGCTTTCTTT. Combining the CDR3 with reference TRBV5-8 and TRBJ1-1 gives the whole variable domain EAGVTQSPTHLIKTRGQQATLRCSPISGHTSVYWYQQALGLGLQFLLWYDEGEERNRGNFPPRFSGRQFPNYSSELNVNALELEDSALYLCASSSRTGSISSTEAFFGQGTRLTVV.

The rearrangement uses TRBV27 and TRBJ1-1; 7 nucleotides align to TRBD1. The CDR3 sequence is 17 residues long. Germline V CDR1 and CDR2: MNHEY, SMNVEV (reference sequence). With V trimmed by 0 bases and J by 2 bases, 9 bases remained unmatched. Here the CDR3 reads CASSLSLGGGGNTEAFF. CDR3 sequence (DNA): TGTGCCAGCAGTTTATCGCTGGGAGGGGGCGGAAACACTGAAGCTTTCTTT.

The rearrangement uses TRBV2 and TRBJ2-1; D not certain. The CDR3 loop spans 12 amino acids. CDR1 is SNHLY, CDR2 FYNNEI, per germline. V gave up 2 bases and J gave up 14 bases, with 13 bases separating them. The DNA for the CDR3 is TGTGCCAGCAGTGAAAGATACGGGTCCGAGTTCTTC. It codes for CASSERYGSEFF.

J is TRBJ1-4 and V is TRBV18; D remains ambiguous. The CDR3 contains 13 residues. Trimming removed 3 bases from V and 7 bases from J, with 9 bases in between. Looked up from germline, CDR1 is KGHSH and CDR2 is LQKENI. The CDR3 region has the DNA TGTGCCAGCTCACCTCCCACGGGTGAAAAACTGTTTTTT. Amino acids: CASSPPTGEKLFF.

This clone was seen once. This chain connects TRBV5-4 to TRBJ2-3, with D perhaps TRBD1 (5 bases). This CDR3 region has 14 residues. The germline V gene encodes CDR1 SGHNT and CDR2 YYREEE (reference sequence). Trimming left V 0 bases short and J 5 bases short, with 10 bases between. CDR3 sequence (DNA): TGTGCCAGCAGCTTGGGACAGCTGGGAGATACGCAGTATTTT. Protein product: CASSLGQLGDTQYF.

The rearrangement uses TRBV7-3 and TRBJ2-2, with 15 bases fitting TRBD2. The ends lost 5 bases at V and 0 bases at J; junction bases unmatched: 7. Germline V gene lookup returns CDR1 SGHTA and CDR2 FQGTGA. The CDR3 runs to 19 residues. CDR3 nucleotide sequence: TGTGCCAGCAGCCCTATGGGACTAGCGGGAGGACCGAACACCGGGGAGCTGTTTTTT. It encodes CASSPMGLAGGPNTGELFF.

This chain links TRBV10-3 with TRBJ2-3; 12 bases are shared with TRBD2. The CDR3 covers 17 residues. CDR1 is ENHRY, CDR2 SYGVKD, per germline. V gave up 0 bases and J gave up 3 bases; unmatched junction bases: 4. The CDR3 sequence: CAISESLGLAGTDTQYF. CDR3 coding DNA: TGTGCCATCAGTGAGTCTTTGGGACTAGCGGGTACAGATACGCAGTATTTT.

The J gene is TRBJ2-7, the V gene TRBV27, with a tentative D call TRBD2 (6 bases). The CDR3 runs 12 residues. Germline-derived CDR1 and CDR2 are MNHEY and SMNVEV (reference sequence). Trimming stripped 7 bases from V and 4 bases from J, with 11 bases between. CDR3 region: CASNGGAYEQYF. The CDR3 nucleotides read TGTGCCAGCAACGGCGGGGCGTACGAGCAGTACTTC.

CDR3 sequence: CASSWTGLLGEAFF. DNA for the CDR3: TGCGCCAGCAGCTGGACGGGACTTTTAGGTGAAGCTTTCTTT. The chain uses TRBV5-1 and TRBJ1-1; D perhaps matches TRBD1 (5 bases). Germline CDR1 is SGHRS and CDR2 is YFSETQ. The ends were cut back, 3 bases at V and 7 bases at J, with 16 bases in the middle. The CDR3 is 14 amino acids.

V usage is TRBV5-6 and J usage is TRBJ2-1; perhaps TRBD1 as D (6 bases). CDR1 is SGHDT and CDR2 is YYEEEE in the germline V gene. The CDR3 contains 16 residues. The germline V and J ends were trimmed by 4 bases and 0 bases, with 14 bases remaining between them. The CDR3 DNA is TGTGCCAGCAGCAGGATCGACAGGAGCTCCTACAATGAGCAGTTCTTC. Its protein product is CASSRIDRSSYNEQFF.

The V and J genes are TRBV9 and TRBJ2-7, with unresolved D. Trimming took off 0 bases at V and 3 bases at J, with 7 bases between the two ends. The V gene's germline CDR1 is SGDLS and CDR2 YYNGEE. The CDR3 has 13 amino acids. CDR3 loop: CASSVAGRYEQYF. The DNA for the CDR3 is TGTGCCAGCAGCGTAGCCGGTCGCTACGAGCAGTACTTC.

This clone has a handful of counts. The CDR3 here is CASSSGSGSPLHF. CDR3 coding DNA: TGTGCCAGCAGCTCGGGATCGGGGTCACCCCTCCACTTT. This chain joins TRBV11-2 and TRBJ1-6; no reliable D call. CDR1 and CDR2 (germline): SGHAT, FQNNGV. This CDR3 region has 13 residues. V was pared by 4 bases and J by 10 bases, with 11 bases between.

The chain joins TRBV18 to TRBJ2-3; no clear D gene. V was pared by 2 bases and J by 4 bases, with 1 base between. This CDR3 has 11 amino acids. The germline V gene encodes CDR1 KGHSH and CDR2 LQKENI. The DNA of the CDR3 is TGTGCCAGCTCACCATCAGATACGCAGTATTTT. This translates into CASSPSDTQYF.

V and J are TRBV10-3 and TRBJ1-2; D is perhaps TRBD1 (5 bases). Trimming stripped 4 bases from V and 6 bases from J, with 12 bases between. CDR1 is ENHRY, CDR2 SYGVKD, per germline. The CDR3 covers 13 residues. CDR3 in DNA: TGTGCCATCAGTGCGGCAGGGACGGATGGCTACACCTTC. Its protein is CAISAAGTDGYTF.